The clone carrying this TCR beta chain was counted only a few times. Antigen unknown. This specimen belongs to a study of CD8 T cells in ankylosing spondylitis. The germline gives CDR1 SGHRS, CDR2 YFSETQ. The CDR3 spans 13 residues. The ends were cut back, 3 bases at V and 2 bases at J, with 7 bases in the middle. TCRdb reprocessed the 5' RACE reads with MiXCR, giving one entry per CDR3 protein. The repertoire holds about 390,000 distinct CDR3 sequences, around 24% seen once, with 16% in the top ten. Overall study results and limits: Apparently characteristic of ankylosing spondylitis blood was a TCR beta motif (roughly eight highly homologous variants). The study looked at matched synovial fluid samples from ankylosing spondylitis patients. Disease-linked clones were reported to be significantly enriched there. Earlier reports found some motif variants in synovial fluid and blood in reactive arthritis. Clones linked to disease, bearing a CD8+ phenotype, were relatively rare in peripheral blood.

This receptor was identified in a male donor with ankylosing spondylitis. Sequenced material: blood, either unsorted or a sorted T cell fraction (not recorded which). The chain links TRBV5-1 to TRBJ2-3; unclear D gene. Written as DNA, the CDR3 is TGCGCCAGCAGCTCCACCCACACAGATACGCAGTATTTT. This sequence encodes CASSSTHTDTQYF.